These 7 T cell receptor beta chains share one sample of origin, sequenced in a study of preoperative IRX-2 immunotherapy in early breast cancer. The treatment here: preoperative locoregional IRX-2 cytokine immunotherapy. Produced via immunoSEQ multiplex PCR; TCRdb's table is partial and in-frame only. Seen here are tens of thousands of clones, roughly 80% observed once, and the top ten hold less than 7%. Sequencing was performed on lymph node tissue, taken after IRX-2 immunotherapy. Source of these receptors: a human donor with breast cancer.

The V call is TRBV28, the J call TRBJ1-2; TRBD1 agrees at 7 bases. The CDR3 totals 13 residues. V lost 5 bases, J lost 4 bases, and 4 bases stayed unmatched. Germline values: CDR1 MDHEN, CDR2 SYDVKM. CDR3 sequence: CASSLGGSYGYTF. As DNA, the CDR3 is TGTGCCAGCAGTCTAGGGGGCAGCTATGGCTACACCTTC.

This clone showed up just once. This chain joins TRBV11-3 and TRBJ2-1, with D perhaps matching TRBD2 (5 bases). Germline V CDR1 and CDR2: SGHNT, YENEEA. Deletions cut 0 bases from V and 6 bases from J, with 9 bases between. The CDR3 is 14 residues long. The CDR3 sequence is CASSLEPGSNEQFF. The CDR3 coding sequence is TGTGCCAGCAGCTTAGAGCCGGGGTCCAATGAGCAGTTCTTC.

This chain joins TRBV18 and TRBJ2-3; 9 bases are shared with TRBD2. The length of the CDR3 is 17 residues. Germline V gives CDR1 KGHSH, CDR2 LQKENI. With V trimmed by 1 base and J by 1 base, 6 bases remained unmatched. The CDR3 loop is CASSPLVIAGGTDTQYF. The CDR3 DNA follows: TGTGCCAGCTCACCACTCGTGATAGCGGGAGGCACAGATACGCAGTATTTT. Together with reference TRBV18 and TRBJ2-3, the CDR3 gives the full variable domain: NAGVMQNPRHLVRRRGQEARLRCSPMKGHSHVYWYRQLPEEGLKFMVYLQKENIIDESGMPKERFSAEFPKEGPSILRIQQVVRGDSAAYFCASSPLVIAGGTDTQYFGPGTRLTVL.

The chain joins TRBV28 to TRBJ2-7; TRBD1 agrees at 8 bases. Germline V gives CDR1 MDHEN, CDR2 SYDVKM. V shed 7 bases, J shed 2 bases, and the junction held 7 bases outside the gene matches. CDR3 length equals 14 residues. DNA for the CDR3: TGTGCCAGCATGAACCCGACAGGGGCCTACGAGCAGTACTTC. This gives the protein CASMNPTGAYEQYF.

This clone was seen only once. The chain carries TRBV6-8 and TRBJ1-2, with TRBD1 identical over 12 bases. The V and J ends lost 6 bases and 7 bases, in that order; junction bases with no gene match: 12. Germline assignment: CDR1 MNHGY and CDR2 SAAAGT. This CDR3 spans 16 amino acids. This CDR3 reads CASRTTGTGGRGGYTF. The CDR3 nucleotides read TGTGCCAGCAGGACGACCGGGACAGGGGGCCGGGGTGGCTACACCTTC.

The CDR3 region is CATSRARSTDTQYF. CDR3 DNA: TGTGCCACCAGCAGGGCTAGAAGCACAGATACGCAGTATTTT. This chain uses TRBV15 with TRBJ2-3; unclear D gene. Germline V gene lookup returns CDR1 LNHNV and CDR2 YYDKDF (reference sequence). This CDR3 is built from 14 residues. Trimming removed 3 bases from V and 0 bases from J, with 7 bases in between.

The chain is built from TRBV1 and TRBJ2-3; TRBD2, the table's D call, was not compared with the DNA. TRBV1 is reported as a pseudogene. This CDR3 has 19 residues. CDR3 sequence: CASSQDWTSGPFRGDTQYF. The CDR3 coding sequence is TGCGCCAGCAGCCAGGACTGGACTAGCGGGCCTTTCAGGGGAGATACGCAGTATTTT.